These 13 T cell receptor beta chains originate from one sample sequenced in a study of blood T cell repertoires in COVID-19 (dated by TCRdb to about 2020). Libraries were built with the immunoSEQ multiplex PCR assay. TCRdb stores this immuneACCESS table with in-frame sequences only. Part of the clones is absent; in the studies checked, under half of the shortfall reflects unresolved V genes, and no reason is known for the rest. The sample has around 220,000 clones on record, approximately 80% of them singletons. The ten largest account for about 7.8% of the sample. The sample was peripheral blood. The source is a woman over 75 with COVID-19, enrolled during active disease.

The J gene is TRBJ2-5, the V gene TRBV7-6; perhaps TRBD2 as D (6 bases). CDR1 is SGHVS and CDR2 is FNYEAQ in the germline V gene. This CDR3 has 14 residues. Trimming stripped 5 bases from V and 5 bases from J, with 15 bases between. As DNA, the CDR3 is TGTGCCAGCAGCGTAGGTGGAGGGAGGGAGACCCAGTACTTC. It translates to CASSVGGGRETQYF.

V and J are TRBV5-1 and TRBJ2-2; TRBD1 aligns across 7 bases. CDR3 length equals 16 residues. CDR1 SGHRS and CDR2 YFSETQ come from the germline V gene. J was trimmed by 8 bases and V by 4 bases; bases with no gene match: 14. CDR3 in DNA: TGCGCCAGCAGCGACGATCCGACAGGGAACTTAGGGGAGCTGTTTTTT. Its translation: CASSDDPTGNLGELFF.

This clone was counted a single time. This CDR3 is CASSLSSPPYGYTF. CDR3 in DNA: TGTGCCAGCAGTTTATCCTCCCCTCCCTATGGCTACACCTTC. J is TRBJ1-2 and V is TRBV28, with no clear D. Trimming stripped 1 base from V and 4 bases from J, with 10 bases between. The CDR3 is 14 amino acids. The germline V gene has CDR1 MDHEN and CDR2 SYDVKM.

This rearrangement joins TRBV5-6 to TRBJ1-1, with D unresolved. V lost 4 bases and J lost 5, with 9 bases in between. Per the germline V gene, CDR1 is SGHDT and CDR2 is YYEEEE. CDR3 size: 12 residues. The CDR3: CASSLLSTEAFF. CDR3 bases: TGTGCCAGCAGCCTCCTCAGTACTGAAGCTTTCTTT.

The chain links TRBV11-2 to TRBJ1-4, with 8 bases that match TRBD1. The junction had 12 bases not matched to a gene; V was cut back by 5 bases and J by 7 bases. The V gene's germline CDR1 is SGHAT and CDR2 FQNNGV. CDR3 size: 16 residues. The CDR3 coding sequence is TGTGCCAGCAGCCAGCGACAGGGGAGTGCGTTTGAAAAACTGTTTTTT. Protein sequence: CASSQRQGSAFEKLFF.

CDR3 sequence reads: CASSLASGGSAGRDEQYF. The CDR3 DNA reads TGTGCCAGCAGCTTAGCGAGCGGTGGGTCCGCGGGGAGAGACGAGCAGTACTTC. The chain couples TRBV7-2 to TRBJ2-7, with TRBD2 as a possible D gene (6 bases). CDR1 is SGHTA, CDR2 FQGNSA, per germline. The CDR3 is made up of 18 amino acids. V was shortened by 0 bases and J by 5 bases, with 23 bases between the two germline ends.

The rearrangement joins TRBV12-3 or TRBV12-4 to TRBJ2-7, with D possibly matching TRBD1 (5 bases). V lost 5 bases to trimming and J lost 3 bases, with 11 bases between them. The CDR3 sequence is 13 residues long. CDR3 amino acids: CASSLDRIYEQYF. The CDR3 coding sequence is TGTGCCAGCAGTCTTGACAGAATCTACGAGCAGTACTTC.

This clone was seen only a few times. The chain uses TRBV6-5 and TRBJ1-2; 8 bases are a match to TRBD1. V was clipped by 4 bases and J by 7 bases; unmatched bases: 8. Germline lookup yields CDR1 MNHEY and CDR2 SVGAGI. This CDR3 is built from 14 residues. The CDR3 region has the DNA TGTGCCAGCAGTTCGATAGGACAGGGCAGTGGCTACACCTTC. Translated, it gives CASSSIGQGSGYTF.

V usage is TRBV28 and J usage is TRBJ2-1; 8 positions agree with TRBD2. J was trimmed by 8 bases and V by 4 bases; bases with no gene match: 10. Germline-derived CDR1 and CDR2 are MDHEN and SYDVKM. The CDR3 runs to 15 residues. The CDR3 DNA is TGTGCCAGCAGTTCCGTAGCGGGACGGACGGATGAGCAGTTCTTC. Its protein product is CASSSVAGRTDEQFF.

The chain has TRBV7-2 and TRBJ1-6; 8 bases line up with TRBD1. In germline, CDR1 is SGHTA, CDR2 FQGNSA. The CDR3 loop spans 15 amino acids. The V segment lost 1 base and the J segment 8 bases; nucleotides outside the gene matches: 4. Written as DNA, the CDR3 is TGTGCCAGCAGCTTAGTGGGGACAGGAGATTCACCCCTCCACTTT. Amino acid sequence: CASSLVGTGDSPLHF.

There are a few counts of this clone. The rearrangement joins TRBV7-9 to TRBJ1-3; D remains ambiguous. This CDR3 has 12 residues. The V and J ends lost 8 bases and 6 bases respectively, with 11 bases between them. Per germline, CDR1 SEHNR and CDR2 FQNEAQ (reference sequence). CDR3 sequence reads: CASGRDENTIYF. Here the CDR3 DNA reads TGTGCCAGCGGTCGGGATGAAAACACCATATATTTT.

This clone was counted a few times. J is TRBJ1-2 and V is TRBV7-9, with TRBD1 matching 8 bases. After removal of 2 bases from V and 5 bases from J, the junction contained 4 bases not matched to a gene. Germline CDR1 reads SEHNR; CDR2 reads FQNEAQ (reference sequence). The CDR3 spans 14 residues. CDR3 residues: CASSLIQGAYGYTF. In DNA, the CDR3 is TGTGCCAGCAGCTTAATCCAGGGGGCTTATGGCTACACCTTC.

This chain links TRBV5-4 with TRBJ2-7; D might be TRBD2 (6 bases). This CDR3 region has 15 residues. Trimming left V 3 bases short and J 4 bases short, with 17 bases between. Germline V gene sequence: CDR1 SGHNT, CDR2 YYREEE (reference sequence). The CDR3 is CASSSPSGLTYEQYF. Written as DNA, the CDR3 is TGTGCCAGCAGCTCGCCAAGCGGGCTTACTTACGAGCAGTACTTC.